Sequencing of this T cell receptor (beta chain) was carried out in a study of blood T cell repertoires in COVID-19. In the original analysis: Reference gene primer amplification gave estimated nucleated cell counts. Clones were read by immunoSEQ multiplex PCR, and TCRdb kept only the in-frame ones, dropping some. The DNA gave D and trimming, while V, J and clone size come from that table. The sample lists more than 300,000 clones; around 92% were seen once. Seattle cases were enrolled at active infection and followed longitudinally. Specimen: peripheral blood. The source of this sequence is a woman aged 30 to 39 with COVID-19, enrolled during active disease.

CDR3 bases: TGTGCCAGCAGCCAAGTGGGACAGGGTTCACCCCTCCACTTT. Translating it yields CASSQVGQGSPLHF. The chain has TRBV3-1 (or the pseudogene TRBV3-2) and TRBJ1-6; 9 bases match TRBD1. Germline V gives CDR1 LGHDT, CDR2 YNNKEL (reference sequence). The CDR3 is 14 residues long. V was clipped by 1 base and J by 9 bases; unmatched bases: 1.